These T cell receptor beta chains were read from a single sample in a study of T cell responses to AZD1222 COVID-19 vaccine. The data were produced by immunoSEQ multiplex PCR, yet TCRdb's version contains in-frame clones alone and is incomplete. The profile covers fewer than 70,000 clones, with about 87% appearing a single time and 4.5% to 5.5% taken by the ten largest. The specimen was peripheral blood, collected on day 0 of AZD1222 vaccination. Every receptor here comes from an adult in good health. Both conserved end residues are part of each CDR3. A D gene is named only where the DNA matches it firmly. A row's size may be missing; if present it is once, few, many or a size class.

CDR3	DNA	size	D	length	V	J
CASSLQAPRDF	TGTGCCAGCAGTTTGCAGGCCCCTCGGGACTTT	NA	NA	11	TRBV27	TRBJ1-1
CASSSKDRGSGNTIYF	TGTGCCAGCAGCTCCAAGGACAGGGGATCTGGAAACACCATATATTTT	NA	TRBD1	16	TRBV7-9	TRBJ1-3
CASSSDRGLYGYTF	TGCGCCAGCAGCTCGGACAGGGGGCTCTATGGCTACACCTTC	NA	TRBD1	14	TRBV5-1	TRBJ1-2
CASSAQGQSNQPQHF	TGTGCCAGTAGTGCGCAAGGACAGAGCAATCAGCCCCAGCATTTT	NA	NA	15	TRBV19	TRBJ1-5
CASSSRTGAYEQYF	TGTGCCAGCAGCTCCAGGACAGGGGCCTACGAGCAGTACTTC	NA	TRBD1	14	TRBV7-8	TRBJ2-7
CASSAYNPDQETQYF	TGTGCCAGCAGCGCGTATAATCCCGACCAAGAGACCCAGTACTTC	NA	NA	15	TRBV6-5	TRBJ2-5
CASSGRGVDWYGANVLTF	TGTGCCAGCAGCGGCCGTGGTGTCGACTGGTATGGGGCCAACGTCCTGACTTTC	NA	NA	18	TRBV7-8	TRBJ2-6
CASSTLAGDEQFF	TGTGCCAGCAGCACCCTAGCGGGGGATGAGCAGTTCTTC	NA	TRBD2	13	TRBV11-2	TRBJ2-1
CASSQDRTSGYNEQFF	TGCGCCAGCAGCCAAGATCGGACTAGCGGGTACAATGAGCAGTTCTTC	NA	TRBD2	16	TRBV4-1	TRBJ2-1
CSVVSLAGIEQYF	TGCAGCGTTGTAAGTCTAGCGGGGATCGAGCAGTACTTC	once	TRBD2	13	TRBV29-1	TRBJ2-7
CASRADRNYGYTF	TGTGCCAGCAGGGCGGACAGAAACTATGGCTACACCTTC	NA	NA	13	TRBV12-3/TRBV12-4	TRBJ1-2
CASAYGFGGELFF	TGTGCCAGCGCCTATGGGTTCGGCGGGGAGCTGTTTTTT	few	NA	13	TRBV12-3/TRBV12-4	TRBJ2-2
CASSQPKGGGIYGYTF	TGTGCCAGCAGCCAACCGAAGGGGGGTGGAATTTATGGCTACACCTTC	few	NA	16	TRBV4-2	TRBJ1-2
CASSPPDGGYEQFF	TGTGCCAGCTCACCACCGGATGGTGGTTATGAGCAGTTCTTC	NA	NA	14	TRBV18	TRBJ2-1
CASSQDLGVTYEQYF	TGTGCCAGCAGCCAAGATCTCGGGGTCACCTACGAGCAGTACTTC	few	NA	15	TRBV3-1/TRBV3-2	TRBJ2-7
CASSLAGPENYNEQFF	TGTGCCAGCAGCTTGGCCGGACCCGAGAACTACAATGAGCAGTTCTTC	NA	NA	16	TRBV5-5	TRBJ2-1
CASSLGQGNDEQYF	TGTGCCAGCAGCTTGGGACAGGGGAACGACGAGCAGTACTTC	NA	TRBD1	14	TRBV3-1/TRBV3-2	TRBJ2-7
CASSLGDTDTQYF	TGTGCCAGCAGCTTAGGCGACACAGATACGCAGTATTTT	NA	NA	13	TRBV7-8	TRBJ2-3
CASSPPFMGEGDTQYF	TGTGCCAGCAGCCCCCCTTTTATGGGGGAGGGAGATACGCAGTATTTT	NA	TRBD2	16	TRBV3-1/TRBV3-2	TRBJ2-3
CASSVGQQSGSPLHF	TGTGCCAGCAGCGTAGGACAGCAGTCGGGTTCACCCCTCCACTTT	NA	NA	15	TRBV9	TRBJ1-6
CASRSDGQGITDTQYF	TGCGCCAGCAGATCTGATGGACAGGGGATCACAGATACGCAGTATTTT	once	TRBD1	16	TRBV5-1	TRBJ2-3
CASSLTEVANTGELFF	TGTGCCAGCAGCCTAACAGAGGTCGCGAACACCGGGGAGCTGTTTTTT	once	NA	16	TRBV7-6	TRBJ2-2
CASSHRAGMNTEAFF	TGTGCCAGCAGCCATAGGGCAGGGATGAACACTGAAGCTTTCTTT	NA	NA	15	TRBV7-2	TRBJ1-1
CASGFGGNEQYF	TGTGCCAGCGGTTTTGGAGGGAACGAGCAGTACTTC	NA	NA	12	TRBV7-9	TRBJ2-7
CASSEAPLLGYGYTF	TGTGCCAGCAGTGAAGCTCCGCTTCTCGGCTATGGCTACACCTTC	NA	NA	15	TRBV6-1	TRBJ1-2
CASSPRVGQGGYTF	TGTGCCAGCAGCCCCCGGGTCGGGCAGGGAGGCTACACCTTC	once	NA	14	TRBV9	TRBJ1-2
CASSSTFYEQYF	TGCGCCAGCAGCTCCACGTTCTACGAGCAGTACTTC	NA	NA	12	TRBV5-1	TRBJ2-7
CASSVDGGANTEAFF	TGTGCCAGCAGCGTAGACGGGGGGGCGAACACTGAAGCTTTCTTT	NA	NA	15	TRBV9	TRBJ1-1
CASSPRTGRGEKLFF	TGTGCCAGCAGTCCTCGGACAGGGCGGGGTGAAAAACTGTTTTTT	NA	TRBD1	15	TRBV27	TRBJ1-4
CASSQGQIYGYTF	TGTGCCAGCAGCCAGGGACAAATCTATGGCTACACCTTC	NA	NA	13	TRBV12-3/TRBV12-4	TRBJ1-2
CASSVLFSGGARDEQFF	TGTGCCAGCAGCGTCTTGTTTAGCGGGGGGGCCCGGGATGAGCAGTTCTTC	NA	TRBD2	17	TRBV9	TRBJ2-1